These 12 T cell receptor beta chains were all obtained from the same sample, sequenced in a study of cytomegalovirus exposure and HLA in healthy donors. Use of 60 Vbeta and 13 Jbeta primers characterized the PCR. The repertoire was sequenced with immunoSEQ multiplex PCR; TCRdb's copy has only in-frame clones and lacks some. The data show fewer than 250,000 clones, with about 77% seen just once and 2% to 2.5% held by the top ten. Source material: PBMCs. These receptors were obtained from a woman aged 25 to 39 in good health and CMV-seropositive.

The rearrangement joins TRBV11-3 to TRBJ2-7, with 7 bases aligning to TRBD2. V lost 4 bases, J lost 4 bases, and 4 bases stayed unmatched. The CDR3 is 13 amino acids. Germline CDR1 SGHNT, CDR2 YENEEA. CDR3 in DNA: TGTGCCAGCAGCTCCCAAGCGGGATACGAGCAGTACTTC. This sequence encodes CASSSQAGYEQYF.

The rearrangement uses TRBV7-3 and TRBJ2-2; 7 nucleotides line up with TRBD2. Germline loops: CDR1 SGHTA, CDR2 FQGTGA. V lost 3 bases and J lost 1; bases outside the gene matches: 5. CDR3 length: 16 residues. Written as DNA, the CDR3 is TGTGCCAGCAGCTTCGAGACTAGCAGGAACACCGGGGAGCTGTTTTTT. Translation gives CASSFETSRNTGELFF.

The rearrangement joins TRBV4-2 to TRBJ2-7; TRBD1 matches 9 bases. Germline V gene data show CDR1 as LGHNA and CDR2 as YNFKEQ. The CDR3 is made up of 15 amino acids. J gave up 1 base and V 4 bases, and 5 bases lay outside the gene matches. The DNA of the CDR3 is TGTGCCAGCAGCCTGAGACAGGGGGAATCCTACGAGCAGTACTTC. This sequence encodes CASSLRQGESYEQYF.

CDR3: CASGRQGASGNTIYF. In nucleotides, the CDR3 is TGTGCCAGCGGACGACAGGGGGCCTCTGGAAACACCATATATTTT. This sequence joins TRBV28 and TRBJ1-3; TRBD1 agrees at 10 bases. V was pared by 8 bases and J by 0 bases, with 4 bases of the junction left unmatched. Germline-derived CDR1 and CDR2 are MDHEN and SYDVKM. This CDR3 comprises 15 residues.

This clone was found a few times. The chain recombines TRBV9 with TRBJ2-5; perhaps TRBD2 as D (5 bases). This CDR3 is built from 15 residues. Germline V gene lookup returns CDR1 SGDLS and CDR2 YYNGEE. The ends were cut back, 0 bases at V and 5 bases at J, with 14 bases in the middle. In DNA form, the CDR3 reads TGTGCCAGCAGCGTAGTCGACGGCTTAGCGGAGACCCAGTACTTC. Protein sequence: CASSVVDGLAETQYF. The full variable domain, rest sourced from reference TRBV9 and TRBJ2-5, is DSGVTQTPKHLITATGQRVTLRCSPRSGDLSVYWYQQSLDQGLQFLIQYYNGEERAKGNILERFSAQQFPDLHSELNLSSLELGDSALYFCASSVVDGLAETQYFGPGTRLLVL.

V usage is TRBV6-1 and J usage is TRBJ2-2; 11 positions agree with TRBD2. V shed 8 bases and J 5 bases; nucleotides not matched to a gene: 19. The CDR3 covers 19 residues. The germline V gene encodes CDR1 MNHNS and CDR2 SASEGT. CDR3 sequence: CASGGELAGARYRTGELFF. The CDR3 nucleotides are TGTGCCAGCGGTGGCGAACTAGCGGGAGCGCGATATAGAACCGGGGAGCTGTTTTTT.

V gene TRBV5-4 combines with J gene TRBJ2-3, with D hard to call. Looked up from germline, CDR1 is SGHNT and CDR2 is YYREEE (reference sequence). V lost 0 bases to trimming and J lost 4 bases, with 9 bases between them. The CDR3 runs 14 residues. CDR3 in DNA: TGTGCCAGCAGCTTGGTTCAGGATCCAGATACGCAGTATTTT. Its translation: CASSLVQDPDTQYF. The full variable domain, completed using reference TRBV5-4 and TRBJ2-3, is ETGVTQSPTHLIKTRGQQVTLRCSSQSGHNTVSWYQQALGQGPQFIFQYYREEENGRGNFPPRFSGLQFPNYSSELNVNALELDDSALYLCASSLVQDPDTQYFGPGTRLTVL.

V usage is TRBV7-9 and J usage is TRBJ1-2, with a possible D match to TRBD1 (6 bases). CDR1 and CDR2 from the germline V gene are SEHNR and FQNEAQ (reference sequence). Trimming cost V 5 bases and J 2 bases, with 12 bases left between them. The CDR3 has 14 amino acids. CDR3 region: CASSPPGENYGYTF. DNA of the CDR3: TGTGCCAGCAGCCCCCCAGGGGAAAACTATGGCTACACCTTC.

The rearrangement uses TRBV25-1 and TRBJ2-3, with D unresolved. The germline V gene encodes CDR1 MGHDK and CDR2 SYGVNS. The CDR3 totals 15 residues. Trimming pared 4 bases from V and 0 bases from J, leaving 11 bases between. The CDR3 here is CASSGSPPSTDTQYF. DNA of the CDR3: TGTGCCAGCAGTGGGAGTCCCCCTAGCACAGATACGCAGTATTTT.

V usage is TRBV28 and J usage is TRBJ2-1; D may be TRBD1 (5 bases). Germline V lookup: CDR1 MDHEN, CDR2 SYDVKM. V was trimmed by 4 bases and J by 4 bases, leaving 14 bases between them. The CDR3 extends over 15 amino acids. CDR3 loop: CASSSLREEYNEQFF. The DNA of the CDR3 is TGTGCCAGCAGTTCCCTCAGGGAAGAGTACAATGAGCAGTTCTTC.

The genes are TRBV5-1 and TRBJ2-3; 8 bases agree with TRBD1. Per the germline V gene, CDR1 is SGHRS and CDR2 is YFSETQ. The junction had 7 bases not matched to a gene; V was cut back by 4 bases and J by 3 bases. CDR3 length equals 15 residues. The DNA of the CDR3 is TGCGCCAGCAGCCTGGACAGGGTGGATACAGATACGCAGTATTTT. This gives the protein CASSLDRVDTDTQYF.

The chain is built from TRBV19 and TRBJ1-5, with D perhaps matching TRBD1 (6 bases). Germline V gene sequence: CDR1 LNHDA, CDR2 SQIVND (reference sequence). This CDR3 has 15 amino acids. Trimming removed 3 bases from V and 2 bases from J, with 11 bases in between. The CDR3: CASSMEDRRNQPQHF. The CDR3 DNA reads TGTGCCAGTAGTATGGAAGACAGGCGCAATCAGCCCCAGCATTTT.